This T cell receptor beta chain was captured in a study of CD8 T cells in ankylosing spondylitis. This clonotype was found many times. Generation of TCR beta libraries employed quantitative 5'-RACE incorporating molecular barcodes. MiXCR, applied by TCRdb to the 5' RACE reads, yields one record per CDR3 protein. The sample consists of some 240,000 distinct CDR3 sequences, 20% to 30% of them appearing once. Germline V lookup: CDR1 MNHEY, CDR2 SVGAGI. The germline V and J ends were trimmed by 2 bases and 3 bases, with 6 bases remaining between them. There are 13 residues in the CDR3. The source is a male donor with ankylosing spondylitis or in good health (not recorded which). The rearrangement joins TRBV6-5 to TRBJ2-3, with D uncertain. Source material: blood, either unsorted or a sorted T cell fraction (not recorded which). The CDR3 is CASSYVGTDTQYF. The CDR3, as DNA: TGTGCCAGCAGTTACGTCGGAACAGATACGCAGTATTTT.